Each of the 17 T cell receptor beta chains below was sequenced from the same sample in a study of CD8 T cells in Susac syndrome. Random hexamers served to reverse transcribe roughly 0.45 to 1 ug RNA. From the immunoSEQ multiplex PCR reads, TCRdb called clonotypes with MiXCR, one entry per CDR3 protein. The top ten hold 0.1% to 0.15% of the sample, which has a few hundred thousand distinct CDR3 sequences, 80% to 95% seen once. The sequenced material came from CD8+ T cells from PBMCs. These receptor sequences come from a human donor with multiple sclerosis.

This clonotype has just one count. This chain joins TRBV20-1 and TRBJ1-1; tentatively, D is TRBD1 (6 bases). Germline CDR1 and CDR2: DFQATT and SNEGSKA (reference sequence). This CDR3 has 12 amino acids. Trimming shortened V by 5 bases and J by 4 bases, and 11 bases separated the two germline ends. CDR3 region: CSAPRGVTEAFF. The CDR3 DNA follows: TGCAGTGCTCCGAGGGGGGTCACTGAAGCTTTCTTT.

CDR3 protein: CASSLLDRDTEAFF. In nucleotides, the CDR3 is TGTGCCAGCAGCTTACTAGACAGGGACACTGAAGCTTTCTTT. The V and J genes are TRBV7-8 and TRBJ1-1, with TRBD1 matching over 7 bases. The CDR3 is made up of 14 amino acids. Losses at the gene ends were 2 bases for V and 3 bases for J; bases not matched to a gene: 3. The V gene's germline CDR1 is SGHVS and CDR2 FQNEAQ.

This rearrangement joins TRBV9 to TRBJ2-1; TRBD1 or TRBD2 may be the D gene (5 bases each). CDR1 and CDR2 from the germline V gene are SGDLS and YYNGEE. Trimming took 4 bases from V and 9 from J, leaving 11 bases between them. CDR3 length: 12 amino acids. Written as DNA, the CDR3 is TGTGCCAGCAGCACCCGGGACGGTGAGCAGTTCTTC. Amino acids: CASSTRDGEQFF.

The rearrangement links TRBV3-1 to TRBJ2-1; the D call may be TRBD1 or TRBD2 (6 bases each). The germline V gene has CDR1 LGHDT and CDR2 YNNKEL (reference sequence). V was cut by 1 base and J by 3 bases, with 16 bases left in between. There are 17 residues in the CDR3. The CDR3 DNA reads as TGTGCCAGCAGCCAAGCCGCAGGGGCGGGATACTACAATGAGCAGTTCTTC. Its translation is CASSQAAGAGYYNEQFF.

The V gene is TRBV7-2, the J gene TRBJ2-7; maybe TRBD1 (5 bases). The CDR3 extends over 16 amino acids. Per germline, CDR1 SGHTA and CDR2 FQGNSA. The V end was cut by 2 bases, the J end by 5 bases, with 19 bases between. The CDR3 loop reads CASSLMVLQGSDEQYF. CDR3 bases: TGTGCCAGCAGCTTAATGGTGTTGCAGGGTAGTGACGAGCAGTACTTC.

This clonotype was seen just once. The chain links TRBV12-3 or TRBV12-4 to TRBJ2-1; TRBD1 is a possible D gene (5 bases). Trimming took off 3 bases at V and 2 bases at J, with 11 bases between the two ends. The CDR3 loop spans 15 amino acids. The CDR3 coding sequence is TGTGCCAGCAGTTTCAGGGTAACTACCTACAATGAGCAGTTCTTC. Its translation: CASSFRVTTYNEQFF.

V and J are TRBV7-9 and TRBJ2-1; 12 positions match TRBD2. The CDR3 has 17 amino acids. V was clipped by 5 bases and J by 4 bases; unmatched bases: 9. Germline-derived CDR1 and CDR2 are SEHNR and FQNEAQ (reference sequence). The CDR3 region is CASSAPEGTSGYNEQFF. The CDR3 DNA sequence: TGTGCCAGCAGCGCACCTGAAGGGACTAGCGGGTACAATGAGCAGTTCTTC. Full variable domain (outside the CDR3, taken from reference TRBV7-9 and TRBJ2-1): DTGVSQNPRHKITKRGQNVTFRCDPISEHNRLYWYRQTLGQGPEFLTYFQNEAQLEKSRLLSDRFSAERPKGSFSTLEIQRTEQGDSAMYLCASSAPEGTSGYNEQFFGPGTRLTVL.

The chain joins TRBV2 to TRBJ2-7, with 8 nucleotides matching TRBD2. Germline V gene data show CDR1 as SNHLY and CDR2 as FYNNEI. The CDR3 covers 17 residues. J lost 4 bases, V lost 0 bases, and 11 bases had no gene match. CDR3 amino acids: CASSEAADGGDLYEQYF. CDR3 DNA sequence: TGTGCCAGCAGTGAAGCGGCCGACGGGGGGGATTTATACGAGCAGTACTTC.

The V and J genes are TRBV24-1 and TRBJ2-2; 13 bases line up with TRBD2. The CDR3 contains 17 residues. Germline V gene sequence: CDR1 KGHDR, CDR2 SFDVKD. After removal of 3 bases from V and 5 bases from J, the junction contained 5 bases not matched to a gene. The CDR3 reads CATSDGGLAGVTGELFF. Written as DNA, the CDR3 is TGTGCCACCAGTGATGGAGGACTAGCGGGAGTAACCGGGGAGCTGTTTTTT.

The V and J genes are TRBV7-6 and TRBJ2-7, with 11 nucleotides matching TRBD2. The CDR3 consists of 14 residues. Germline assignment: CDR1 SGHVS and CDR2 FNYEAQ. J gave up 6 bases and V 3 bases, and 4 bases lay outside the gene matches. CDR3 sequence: CASSFSGGAGEQYF. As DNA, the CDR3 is TGTGCCAGCAGCTTTAGCGGGGGGGCGGGCGAGCAGTACTTC.

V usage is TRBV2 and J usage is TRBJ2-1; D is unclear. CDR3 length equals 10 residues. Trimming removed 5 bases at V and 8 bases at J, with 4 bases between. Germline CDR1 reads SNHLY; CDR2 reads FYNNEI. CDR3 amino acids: CASSSYEQFF. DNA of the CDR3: TGTGCCAGCAGTAGTTATGAGCAGTTCTTC.

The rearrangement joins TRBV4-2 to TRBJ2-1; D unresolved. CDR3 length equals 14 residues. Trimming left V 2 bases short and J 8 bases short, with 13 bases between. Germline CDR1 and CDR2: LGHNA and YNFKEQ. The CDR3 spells CASSQLDPVDEQFF. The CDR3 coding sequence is TGTGCCAGCAGCCAATTGGATCCCGTCGATGAGCAGTTCTTC.

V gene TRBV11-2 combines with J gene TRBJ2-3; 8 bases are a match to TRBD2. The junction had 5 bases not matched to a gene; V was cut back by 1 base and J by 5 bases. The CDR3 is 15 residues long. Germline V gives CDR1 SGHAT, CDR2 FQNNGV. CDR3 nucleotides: TGTGCCAGCAGCTTAGCGGGAGGGCCTCAAGATACGCAGTATTTT. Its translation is CASSLAGGPQDTQYF.

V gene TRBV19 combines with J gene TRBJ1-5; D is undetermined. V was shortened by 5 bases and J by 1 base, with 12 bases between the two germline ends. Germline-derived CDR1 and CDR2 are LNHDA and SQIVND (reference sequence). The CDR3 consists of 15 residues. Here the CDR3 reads CASSWSSYSNQPQHF. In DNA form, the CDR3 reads TGTGCCAGTAGTTGGTCCAGCTACAGCAATCAGCCCCAGCATTTT.

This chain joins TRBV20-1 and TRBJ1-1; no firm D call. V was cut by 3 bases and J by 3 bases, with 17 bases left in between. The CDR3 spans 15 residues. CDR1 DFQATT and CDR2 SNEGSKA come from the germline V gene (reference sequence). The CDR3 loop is CSASWLKGVYTEAFF. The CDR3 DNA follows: TGCAGTGCTAGTTGGCTCAAGGGCGTGTACACTGAAGCTTTCTTT.

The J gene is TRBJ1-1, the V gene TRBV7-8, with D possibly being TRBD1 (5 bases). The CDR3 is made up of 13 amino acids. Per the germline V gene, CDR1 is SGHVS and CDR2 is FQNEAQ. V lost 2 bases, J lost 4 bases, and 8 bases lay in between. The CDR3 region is CASSLQGSTEAFF. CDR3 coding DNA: TGTGCCAGCAGCTTACAGGGTTCCACTGAAGCTTTCTTT.

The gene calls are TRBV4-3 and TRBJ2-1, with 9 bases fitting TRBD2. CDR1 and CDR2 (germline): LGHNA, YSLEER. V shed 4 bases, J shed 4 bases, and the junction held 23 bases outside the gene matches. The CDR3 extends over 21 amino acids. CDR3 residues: CASSPKKASGTYKLAYNEQFF. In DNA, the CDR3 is TGCGCCAGCAGCCCTAAAAAGGCTAGCGGGACCTACAAACTGGCTTACAATGAGCAGTTCTTC.